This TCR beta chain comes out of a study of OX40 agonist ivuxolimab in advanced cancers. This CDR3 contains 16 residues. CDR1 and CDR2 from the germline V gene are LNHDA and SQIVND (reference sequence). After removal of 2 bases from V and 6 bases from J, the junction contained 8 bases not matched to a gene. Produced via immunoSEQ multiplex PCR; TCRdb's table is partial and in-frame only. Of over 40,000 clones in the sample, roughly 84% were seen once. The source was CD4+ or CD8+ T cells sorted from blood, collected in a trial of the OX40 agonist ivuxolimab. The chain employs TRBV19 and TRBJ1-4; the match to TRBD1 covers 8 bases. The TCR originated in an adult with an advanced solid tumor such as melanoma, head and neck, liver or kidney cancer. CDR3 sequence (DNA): TGTGCCAGTAGTATATTGCAGGGGGCGGGACATGAAAAACTGTTTTTT. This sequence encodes CASSILQGAGHEKLFF. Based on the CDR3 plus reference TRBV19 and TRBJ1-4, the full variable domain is DGGITQSPKYLFRKEGQNVTLSCEQNLNHDAMYWYRQDPGQGLRLIYYSQIVNDFQKGDIAEGYSVSREKKESFPLTVTSAQKNPTAFYLCASSILQGAGHEKLFFGSGTQLSVL.